Shown below are 19 T cell receptor beta chains from a single sample sequenced in a study of read filtering for tumor transcriptome and immune sequencing. From 300 to 450 ng of RNA, a library with molecular barcoded alpha/delta and beta/gamma adaptors was made. TCRdb re-analysed the reads in MiXCR, keeping a single row per CDR3 protein. The sample records approximately 140,000 distinct CDR3 sequences, 13% being singletons. The sample taken for sequencing was a population of CD138-negative cells sorted from bone marrow. The source is a donor over 35 with multiple myeloma.

This clonotype has ten or more counts. This rearrangement joins TRBV6-2 or TRBV6-3 to TRBJ2-2; 7 positions match TRBD1. CDR3 length: 14 amino acids. Looked up from germline, CDR1 is MNHEY and CDR2 is SVGEGT. Unmatched junction bases numbered 1, after V lost 6 bases and J lost 0 bases. DNA of the CDR3: TGTGCCAGCAGGGGGACAGCGAACACCGGGGAGCTGTTTTTT. This gives the protein CASRGTANTGELFF.

This clonotype appeared many times. The chain couples TRBV5-6 to TRBJ1-3; D is unclear. This CDR3 has 15 residues. Trimming pared 1 base from V and 4 bases from J, leaving 12 bases between. From germline, CDR1 is SGHDT and CDR2 YYEEEE. The CDR3 bases are TGTGCCAGCAGCTTGCTCCCGGCGCGCGGAAACACCATATATTTT. It translates to CASSLLPARGNTIYF.

Turning to this clonotype: This may stem from a read error, because a much larger clone lies one nucleotide away. The genes are TRBV7-7 and TRBJ2-1, with D uncertain. CDR1 is SSHAT and CDR2 is FNYEAQ in the germline V gene (reference sequence). The CDR3 runs to 14 residues. The CDR3 region is CACSLLGNYNEQFF. The CDR3 DNA reads TGTGCCTGCAGCTTATTAGGCAACTACAATGAGCAGTTCTTC.

Of note for this clonotype: A read error is possible here, since a much larger clone lies one base away. This chain links TRBV7-9 with TRBJ2-2; no firm D call. This CDR3 spans 13 amino acids. Germline CDR1 and CDR2: SEHNR and FQNEAQ (reference sequence). V lost 5 bases and J 4 bases, leaving 8 bases between the germline ends. CDR3 in amino acids: CASSLSPTGELFF. Here the CDR3 DNA reads TGTGCCAGCAGCCTTTCTCCCACCGGGGAGCTGTTTTTT.

This clonotype was detected ten times or more. The chain couples TRBV10-3 to TRBJ1-1; D gene ambiguous. Germline-derived CDR1 and CDR2 are ENHRY and SYGVKD. Trimming cost V 0 bases and J 3 bases, with 5 bases left between them. This CDR3 is 13 amino acids long. The CDR3 here is CAISESEDTEAFF. Here the CDR3 DNA reads TGTGCCATCAGTGAGTCAGAGGACACTGAAGCTTTCTTT.

At least ten counts were recorded for this clonotype. V usage is TRBV12-3 or TRBV12-4 and J usage is TRBJ2-1, with TRBD1 as a possible D gene (6 bases). The CDR3 sequence is 15 residues long. V was trimmed by 3 bases and J by 8 bases, leaving 17 bases between them. The CDR3 loop is CASSLRQGNADEQFF. The CDR3 nucleotides read TGTGCCAGCAGTTTGCGGCAGGGGAACGCCGATGAGCAGTTCTTC.

As to this clonotype: A single base is all that separates this from a far larger clone, so a read error is likely. The V gene is TRBV4-2, the J gene TRBJ1-1; TRBD1 agrees at 7 bases. The CDR3 is made up of 13 amino acids. The germline gives CDR1 LGHNA, CDR2 YNFKEQ. The CDR3 region is CASSLTGNTKAFF. The CDR3 DNA is TGTGCCAGCAGCCTGACAGGGAACACTAAAGCTTTCTTT.

This clonotype was observed at least ten times. The chain combines TRBV12-3 or TRBV12-4 with TRBJ1-6, with 8 bases fitting TRBD1. V gave up 5 bases and J gave up 11 bases; unmatched junction bases: 8. This CDR3 comprises 14 residues. CDR3 residues: CASSPGQVGAPLHF. Written as DNA, the CDR3 is TGTGCCAGCAGTCCGGGACAGGTTGGGGCACCCCTCCACTTT.

The table lists this clonotype with a few counts. The DNA for the CDR3 is TGTGCCAGCAGCCTCGGGACACCGGATAATTCACCCCTCCACTTT. It specifies CASSLGTPDNSPLHF. V usage is TRBV7-2 and J usage is TRBJ1-6, with a weak D call TRBD1 (6 bases). The germline V and J ends were trimmed by 5 bases and 5 bases, with 13 bases remaining between them. The CDR3 consists of 15 residues. Germline CDR1 and CDR2: SGHTA and FQGNSA.

This clonotype has at least ten counts. CDR3 amino acids: CASSLKTGELFF. CDR3 DNA sequence: TGTGCCAGCAGCTTAAAGACCGGGGAGCTGTTTTTT. The V and J genes are TRBV7-3 and TRBJ2-2; D is uncertain. Trimming pared 1 base from V and 5 bases from J, leaving 2 bases between. The CDR3 loop spans 12 amino acids. Per germline, CDR1 SGHTA and CDR2 FQGTGA.

Comment on this clonotype: A much larger clone is a single base away; this may be a read error. The rearrangement joins TRBV15 to TRBJ2-2; D is perhaps TRBD2 (6 bases). Germline V CDR1 and CDR2: LNHNV, YYDKDF (reference sequence). CDR3 length: 14 residues. Here the CDR3 reads CATGREEGHRELFF. DNA of the CDR3: TGTGCCACCGGCAGAGAGGAGGGGCATAGGGAGCTGTTTTTT.

The chain combines TRBV4-1 with TRBJ2-2, with 10 nucleotides matching TRBD2. V trimming: 4 bases; J trimming: 4 bases; junction bases outside the gene matches: 9. This CDR3 is built from 17 residues. CDR1 is MGHRA, CDR2 YSYEKL, per germline. This CDR3 reads CASSPEGLARPTGELFF. The DNA for the CDR3 is TGCGCCAGCAGCCCAGAGGGACTAGCGAGACCCACCGGGGAGCTGTTTTTT.

This clonotype was recorded a few times. V gene TRBV7-9 combines with J gene TRBJ2-5; the D gene is possibly TRBD1 (6 bases). Between the trimmed V and J ends, which lost 4 bases and 2 bases, there was a span of 11 bases. This CDR3 contains 14 residues. Germline CDR1 SEHNR, CDR2 FQNEAQ (reference sequence). The CDR3 loop is CASSSGHIQETQYF. The DNA for the CDR3 is TGTGCCAGCAGCTCGGGACATATACAAGAGACCCAGTACTTC.

This clonotype was picked up many times. This chain joins TRBV4-3 and TRBJ2-3, with D uncertain. Per germline, CDR1 LGHNA and CDR2 YSLEER. V dropped 1 base and J dropped 1 base, with 12 bases sitting between them. The CDR3 is 16 amino acids. The CDR3: CASSQGLTRRTDTQYF. Here the CDR3 DNA reads TGCGCCAGCAGCCAAGGGCTGACAAGACGCACAGATACGCAGTATTTT.

This clonotype was seen ten or more times. The V and J genes are TRBV27 and TRBJ1-2, with 8 bases lining up with TRBD1. With V trimmed by 6 bases and J by 7 bases, 13 bases remained unmatched. This CDR3 comprises 15 residues. From germline, CDR1 is MNHEY and CDR2 SMNVEV (reference sequence). The CDR3 is CASSNGPHQGAGYTF. DNA of the CDR3: TGTGCCAGCAGCAACGGACCCCACCAGGGGGCTGGCTACACCTTC.

On this clonotype: A single base separates this from a much larger clone, so it may be a read error. V gene TRBV13 combines with J gene TRBJ2-3; no reliable D call. The J call may be in error: the DNA end matches TRBJ1-5 better. The germline V gene encodes CDR1 PRHDT and CDR2 FYEKMQ (reference sequence). The CDR3 has 15 amino acids. DNA of the CDR3: TGTGCCAGCAGCCCACCGACTCCGAGCACAGATACGCAGCATTTT. Translated: CASSPPTPSTDTQHF.

Many counts were recorded for this clonotype. This chain links TRBV29-1 with TRBJ1-1; no clear D gene. The CDR3 has 11 residues. Trimming removed 4 bases at V and 11 bases at J, with 14 bases between. CDR1 and CDR2 (germline): SQVTM, ANQGSEA. The CDR3 protein is CSVGSGGRAFF. As DNA, the CDR3 is TGCAGCGTTGGGTCGGGCGGCCGTGCTTTCTTT.

This clonotype showed up many times. This chain connects TRBV6-2 or TRBV6-3 to TRBJ2-1, with 10 nucleotides matching TRBD2. V shed 4 bases, J shed 3 bases, and the junction held 9 bases outside the gene matches. CDR1 and CDR2 from the germline V gene are MNHEY and SVGEGT. The CDR3 covers 17 residues. The CDR3 sequence is CASSSRPSGRSYNEQFF. The CDR3 DNA is TGTGCCAGCAGTTCCCGGCCTAGCGGGAGAAGCTACAATGAGCAGTTCTTC.

A remark on this clonotype: A read error may be the cause here, since a much bigger clone is one base away. The J gene is TRBJ2-7, the V gene TRBV3-1, with 10 bases that match TRBD1. Germline V gives CDR1 LGHDT, CDR2 YNNKEL (reference sequence). The CDR3 sequence is 15 residues long. Here the CDR3 reads CASSPGTGVSYEQCF. The CDR3 nucleotides are TGTGCCAGCAGCCCTGGGACAGGGGTCTCCTACGAGCAGTGCTTC.